This is a list of T cell receptor beta chains from one sample in a study of shared clonotypes between healthy human individuals. The data were produced by immunoSEQ multiplex PCR, yet TCRdb's version contains in-frame clones alone and is incomplete. The sample carries 2 million to 2.5 million clones, around 95% recorded once. The specimen was naive CD4+ T cells sorted from blood. All receptors derive from a man in his late teens or twenties in good health. Both conserved end residues are part of each CDR3. D genes are given only for firm matches. Expanded clones get a size class; other rows say once, few or many, or leave the size out.

abundance: NA; d_gene: TRBD1; v_gene: TRBV10-3; j_gene: TRBJ2-2; CDR3aa: CAISDPTGVTGELFF; CDR3nt: TGTGCCATCAGTGACCCCACAGGGGTCACCGGGGAGCTGTTTTTT
abundance: NA; d_gene: NA; v_gene: TRBV28; j_gene: TRBJ1-1; CDR3aa: CASSPLRGFSYTEAFF; CDR3nt: TGTGCCAGCAGTCCCCTGAGAGGGTTCTCGTACACTGAAGCTTTCTTT
abundance: NA; d_gene: TRBD1; v_gene: TRBV5-1; j_gene: TRBJ1-5; CDR3aa: CASSFSDLGQGSNQPQHF; CDR3nt: TGCGCCAGCAGCTTCTCCGACCTTGGACAGGGTAGTAATCAGCCCCAGCATTTT
abundance: NA; d_gene: TRBD1; v_gene: TRBV4-1; j_gene: TRBJ2-2; CDR3aa: CASSAQAGGAAGELFF; CDR3nt: TGCGCCAGCAGCGCCCAAGCAGGGGGCGCGGCCGGGGAGCTGTTTTTT
abundance: NA; d_gene: NA; v_gene: TRBV7-2; j_gene: TRBJ1-2; CDR3aa: CASSFDRSYGYTF; CDR3nt: TGTGCCAGCAGCTTCGACAGGTCATATGGCTACACCTTC
abundance: NA; d_gene: TRBD1; v_gene: TRBV11-2; j_gene: TRBJ2-2; CDR3aa: CASSSLRGQSGELFF; CDR3nt: TGTGCCAGCAGCTCTCTAAGGGGGCAAAGCGGGGAGCTGTTTTTT
abundance: NA; d_gene: TRBD1; v_gene: TRBV19; j_gene: TRBJ2-7; CDR3aa: CASSMAGGVYEQYF; CDR3nt: TGTGCCAGTAGTATGGCAGGGGGCGTCTACGAGCAGTACTTC
abundance: NA; d_gene: NA; v_gene: TRBV27; j_gene: TRBJ1-2; CDR3aa: CASSSPSTSNYGYTF; CDR3nt: TGTGCCAGCAGTTCCCCGAGCACCTCTAACTATGGCTACACCTTC
abundance: NA; d_gene: NA; v_gene: TRBV7-9; j_gene: TRBJ1-2; CDR3aa: CASSSLDPRYGYTF; CDR3nt: TGTGCCAGCAGCTCCCTCGATCCAAGATATGGCTACACCTTC
abundance: NA; d_gene: NA; v_gene: TRBV30; j_gene: TRBJ1-2; CDR3aa: CAWILQSRVGYTF; CDR3nt: TGTGCCTGGATCCTTCAAAGCCGCGTCGGCTACACCTTC
abundance: NA; d_gene: NA; v_gene: TRBV5-1; j_gene: TRBJ2-7; CDR3aa: CASSFSTPVDEQYF; CDR3nt: TGCGCCAGCAGCTTTAGTACGCCGGTGGACGAGCAGTACTTC
abundance: NA; d_gene: TRBD1; v_gene: TRBV11-2; j_gene: TRBJ1-2; CDR3aa: CASSFDRGGSYGYTF; CDR3nt: TGTGCCAGCAGCTTCGACAGGGGTGGTTCCTATGGCTACACCTTC
abundance: NA; d_gene: NA; v_gene: TRBV5-6; j_gene: TRBJ2-7; CDR3aa: CASSLGERAGEQYF; CDR3nt: TGTGCCAGCAGCTTGGGGGAGAGAGCGGGCGAGCAGTACTTC
abundance: NA; d_gene: TRBD1; v_gene: TRBV7-9; j_gene: TRBJ2-7; CDR3aa: CASSSPGTGSSYEQYF; CDR3nt: TGTGCCAGCAGCTCCCCCGGGACAGGGAGCTCCTACGAGCAGTACTTC
abundance: once; d_gene: TRBD2; v_gene: TRBV29-1; j_gene: TRBJ2-5; CDR3aa: CSVAREGWQGTQYF; CDR3nt: TGCAGCGTTGCCAGGGAGGGTTGGCAAGGGACCCAGTACTTC
abundance: NA; d_gene: NA; v_gene: TRBV4-1; j_gene: TRBJ1-5; CDR3aa: CASSQEGPSYMGNQPQHF; CDR3nt: TGCGCCAGCAGCCAAGAGGGCCCTTCCTATATGGGCAATCAGCCCCAGCATTTT
abundance: NA; d_gene: TRBD2; v_gene: TRBV29-1; j_gene: TRBJ2-7; CDR3aa: CSVGEVGGRIGQYF; CDR3nt: TGCAGCGTTGGGGAGGTAGGCGGGAGAATCGGGCAGTACTTC
abundance: NA; d_gene: TRBD1; v_gene: TRBV12-5; j_gene: TRBJ1-1; CDR3aa: CASGLATGARDTEAFF; CDR3nt: TGTGCTAGTGGTTTGGCCACAGGGGCGAGGGACACTGAAGCTTTCTTT
abundance: NA; d_gene: TRBD2; v_gene: TRBV7-2; j_gene: TRBJ2-1; CDR3aa: CASRIVALGAGEQFF; CDR3nt: TGTGCCAGCAGAATAGTGGCTTTAGGAGCGGGGGAGCAGTTCTTC
abundance: NA; d_gene: NA; v_gene: TRBV4-3; j_gene: TRBJ1-3; CDR3aa: CASSQEHHRSTIYF; CDR3nt: TGCGCCAGCAGCCAAGAGCACCACAGGAGCACCATATATTTT
abundance: NA; d_gene: TRBD1; v_gene: TRBV7-2; j_gene: TRBJ2-1; CDR3aa: CASSLRTGGQEQFF; CDR3nt: TGTGCCAGCAGCTTACGGACAGGGGGTCAGGAGCAGTTCTTC
abundance: once; d_gene: NA; v_gene: TRBV6-5; j_gene: TRBJ1-5; CDR3aa: CASSYSRLTGNQPQHF; CDR3nt: TGTGCCAGCAGTTACTCGAGACTGACCGGCAATCAGCCCCAGCATTTT
abundance: NA; d_gene: NA; v_gene: TRBV7-2; j_gene: TRBJ2-2; CDR3aa: CASSTYNTGELFF; CDR3nt: TGTGCCAGCAGTACTTATAACACCGGGGAGCTGTTTTTT
abundance: NA; d_gene: TRBD1; v_gene: TRBV2; j_gene: TRBJ1-6; CDR3aa: CASSAGTVYNSPLHF; CDR3nt: TGTGCCAGCAGTGCCGGGACAGTATATAATTCACCCCTCCACTTT
abundance: NA; d_gene: NA; v_gene: TRBV6-5; j_gene: TRBJ1-4; CDR3aa: CASSPNGGGEKLFF; CDR3nt: TGTGCCAGCAGCCCCAATGGGGGCGGGGAAAAACTGTTTTTT
abundance: NA; d_gene: NA; v_gene: TRBV29-1; j_gene: TRBJ2-1; CDR3aa: CSVDTSGGSYNEQFF; CDR3nt: TGCAGCGTTGATACTAGTGGGGGCTCCTACAATGAGCAGTTCTTC
abundance: NA; d_gene: NA; v_gene: TRBV18; j_gene: TRBJ2-3; CDR3aa: CASSPLGTSTDTQYF; CDR3nt: TGTGCCAGCTCACCACTGGGTACTAGCACAGATACGCAGTATTTT